These 12 T cell receptor beta chains were sequenced from one sample in a study of early T cells in non-severe SARS-CoV-2 infection (dated by TCRdb to the early 2020s). Libraries were built with 5' RACE. Sequenced on a NextSeq 500. TCRdb's own reprocessing of the public reads used fastp at Q25 and MiXCR and kept productive beta chains. Each CDR3 protein appears once, grouped with its most common genes and DNA. This sample comprises fewer than 120,000 distinct CDR3 sequences, around 12% of them detected only once. The ten largest clones represent approximately 4% of the sample. The sequencing here drew on whole blood, taken at baseline. These receptors originate from an adult who was a healthcare worker with PCR-confirmed SARS-CoV-2 infection or an uninfected control (not recorded which).

This clonotype has a handful of counts. The gene calls are TRBV5-1 and TRBJ1-1; D uncertain. CDR1 is SGHRS and CDR2 is YFSETQ in the germline V gene. V was cut by 3 bases and J by 6 bases, with 12 bases left in between. The CDR3 is 13 amino acids. This CDR3 is CASSWAGGPEAFF. The CDR3 nucleotides are TGCGCCAGCAGCTGGGCAGGAGGGCCTGAAGCTTTCTTT. The full variable domain, rest sourced from reference TRBV5-1 and TRBJ1-1, is KAGVTQTPRYLIKTRGQQVTLSCSPISGHRSVSWYQQTPGQGLQFLFEYFSETQRNKGNFPGRFSGRQFSNSRSEMNVSTLELGDSALYLCASSWAGGPEAFFGQGTRLTVV.

The CDR3 here is CATQTGTDSNQPQHF. The CDR3 bases are TGTGCCACTCAAACCGGGACGGATAGCAATCAGCCCCAGCATTTT. This chain uses TRBV19 with TRBJ1-5, with a tentative D call TRBD1 (5 bases). Germline CDR1 is LNHDA and CDR2 is SQIVND (reference sequence). The CDR3 has 15 residues. V lost 10 bases to trimming and J lost 0 bases, with 16 bases between them.

V gene TRBV7-3 combines with J gene TRBJ2-2; TRBD1 matches 7 bases. Trimming cost V 6 bases and J 1 base; bases outside gene matches: 8. This CDR3 is 16 amino acids long. The germline V gene has CDR1 SGHTA and CDR2 FQGTGA. The CDR3 DNA sequence: TGTGCCAGCAGAACTTCGACAGGGTTGAACACCGGGGAGCTGTTTTTT. Its translation: CASRTSTGLNTGELFF.

Details on this clonotype: An end of the junction differs from the germline gene, which may be a read error. The gene calls are TRBV7-7 and TRBJ2-2; 7 nucleotides align to TRBD1. The germline V gene has CDR1 SSHAT and CDR2 FNYEAQ (reference sequence). CDR3 size: 15 residues. Here the CDR3 reads CASSPRQGRTGELFF. In DNA form, the CDR3 reads TGTGCTAGCAGCCCTCGACAGGGTCGCACCGGGGAGCTGTTTTTT.

The CDR3 spells CASSQRAGAEEQYF. For the CDR3, the DNA is TGTGCCAGCAGCCAGAGAGCGGGAGCGGAGGAGCAGTACTTC. The chain has TRBV4-2 and TRBJ2-7; 8 nucleotides match TRBD2. Germline CDR1 is LGHNA and CDR2 is YNFKEQ. The CDR3 contains 14 residues. V was clipped by 3 bases and J by 7 bases; unmatched bases: 8.

This rearrangement joins TRBV10-3 to TRBJ2-6; 7 bases map to TRBD1. CDR1 and CDR2 from the germline V gene are ENHRY and SYGVKD. The V segment lost 10 bases and the J segment 0 bases; nucleotides outside the gene matches: 12. This CDR3 has 17 residues. In DNA, the CDR3 is TGTGCCACCTCCGCGACAGGGCCCGGCTCTGGGGCCAACGTCCTGACTTTC. The encoded protein is CATSATGPGSGANVLTF.

The gene calls are TRBV7-9 and TRBJ2-7, with D tentatively TRBD2 (5 bases). Trimming removed 2 bases at V and 1 base at J, with 15 bases between. Germline loops: CDR1 SEHNR, CDR2 FQNEAQ (reference sequence). CDR3 length: 16 residues. The CDR3 region has the DNA TGTGCCAGCAGCTTAACCGGGATGACGGATTCCTACGAGCAGTACTTC. Translation gives CASSLTGMTDSYEQYF.

This clonotype appeared many times. V and J are TRBV20-1 and TRBJ1-3; D uncertain. Trimming left V 2 bases short and J 4 bases short, with 3 bases between. This CDR3 has 11 amino acids. Germline assignment: CDR1 DFQATT and CDR2 SNEGSKA (reference sequence). This CDR3 reads CSARLGNTIYF. The CDR3 bases are TGCAGTGCTAGACTGGGAAACACCATATATTTT.

This CDR3 reads CASSEAGNPYEQYF. The CDR3 bases are TGTGCCAGCAGTGAAGCAGGGAACCCCTACGAGCAGTACTTC. This sequence joins TRBV2 and TRBJ2-7, with no clear D. The CDR3 covers 14 residues. V lost 0 bases and J lost 2, with 8 bases in between. Germline V CDR1 and CDR2: SNHLY, FYNNEI.

This clonotype was counted between two and nine times. The chain is built from TRBV29-1 and TRBJ2-2; no reliable D call. The CDR3 covers 13 residues. Trimming stripped 7 bases from V and 1 base from J, with 10 bases between. Per germline, CDR1 SQVTM and CDR2 ANQGSEA. The CDR3, as DNA: TGCAGCGCCCTACGTGGGAACACCGGGGAGCTGTTTTTT. Its protein is CSALRGNTGELFF.

In its sample, this clonotype was seen a few times. For the CDR3, the DNA is TGTGCCAGCAGTCCCAGGACTAGCGGGGGCGATACGCAGTATTTT. Translated, it gives CASSPRTSGGDTQYF. The chain is built from TRBV12-3 or TRBV12-4 and TRBJ2-3, with 13 bases fitting TRBD2. The J segment lost 6 bases and the V segment lost 5 bases, leaving 5 bases of the junction unmatched. The CDR3 totals 15 residues.

Regarding this clonotype: A single base separates this from a much larger clone, so it may be a read error. The rearrangement uses TRBV9 and TRBJ1-3; TRBD1 might be the D (5 bases). This CDR3 comprises 18 residues. Germline-derived CDR1 and CDR2 are SGDLS and YYNGEE. The CDR3 protein is CASSVVPQAASSGSTIYF. CDR3 nucleotides: TGTGCCAGCAGCGTAGTCCCACAGGCCGCGTCCTCTGGAAGCACCATATATTTT.